These T cell receptor beta chains were read from a single sample in a study of control samples from healthy donors and cancer patients. Sequenced by immunoSEQ multiplex PCR; TCRdb stores in-frame clones only, minus some. Of 150,000 to 200,000 clones in the sample, nearly 90% were seen once. What was sequenced was blood. These receptor sequences come from a woman aged 45 to 65 in good health. The CDR3 runs from the conserved cysteine through the conserved F or W. Fields, in order: clone size, J gene, D gene, V gene, CDR3 protein, CDR3 DNA. The D gene is left open where the match is weak. Some rows have no size entry. The others give once, few or many, or a class for an expanded clone.

.	TRBJ1-2	TRBD1	TRBV6-1	CASSERGTAISYTF	TGTGCCAGCAGTGAACGCGGGACAGCTATTAGCTACACCTTC
.	TRBJ1-1	.	TRBV28	CASFHNEAFF	TGTGCCAGCTTCCACAATGAAGCTTTCTTT
.	TRBJ1-2	.	TRBV28	CASSPHGIGDGYTF	TGTGCCAGCAGTCCTCACGGGATTGGGGATGGCTACACCTTC
.	TRBJ2-3	TRBD1	TRBV18	CASSAGTGHHTQYF	TGTGCCAGCTCAGCCGGGACAGGGCACCATACGCAGTATTTT
.	TRBJ1-2	TRBD1	TRBV30	CAWSFAGQNYGYTF	TGTGCCTGGAGTTTCGCGGGACAGAACTATGGCTACACCTTC
.	TRBJ2-3	.	TRBV24-1	CATRGGFDTDTQYF	TGTGCCACCCGAGGGGGGTTTGACACAGATACGCAGTATTTT
many	TRBJ2-7	.	TRBV28	CASSPTSLGQYF	TGTGCCAGCAGTCCGACCTCGCTGGGGCAGTACTTC
.	TRBJ1-1	.	TRBV4-2	CASSQDRGGRGAEAFF	TGTGCCAGCAGCCAAGATAGGGGGGGACGCGGCGCTGAAGCTTTCTTT
few	TRBJ2-7	.	TRBV29-1	CSVSAGYGQYF	TGCAGCGTTTCTGCAGGGTATGGGCAGTACTTC
.	TRBJ1-1	TRBD1	TRBV5-3	CARSLRADRVYAEAFF	TGTGCCAGAAGCTTAAGAGCGGACAGGGTTTACGCTGAAGCTTTCTTT
.	TRBJ2-2	.	TRBV7-3	CASSLASPAGELFF	TGTGCCAGCAGCTTAGCTAGCCCCGCCGGGGAGCTGTTTTTT
.	TRBJ1-1	.	TRBV6-1	CASSGKPFIYYSEAFF	TGTGCCAGCAGTGGAAAGCCGTTTATTTACTATTCTGAAGCTTTCTTT
.	TRBJ1-1	.	TRBV5-1	CASSLDLGANTEAFF	TGCGCCAGCAGCTTGGATCTGGGGGCGAACACTGAAGCTTTCTTT
.	TRBJ1-1	.	TRBV30	CACSPGELKGAEAFF	TGTGCCTGCTCACCGGGAGAACTGAAGGGGGCTGAAGCTTTCTTT
.	TRBJ2-5	.	TRBV5-6	CASSLGVRETQYF	TGTGCCAGCAGCCTGGGGGTTCGGGAGACCCAGTACTTC
.	TRBJ2-7	TRBD1	TRBV3-1/TRBV3-2	CASSLTGVSSYEQYF	TGTGCCAGCAGCCTAACAGGGGTAAGCTCCTACGAGCAGTACTTC
.	TRBJ1-1	.	TRBV5-5	CASSLDWGEAFF	TGTGCCAGCAGCTTGGACTGGGGTGAAGCTTTCTTT
.	TRBJ1-5	.	TRBV27	CASSPRGGTYSNQPQHF	TGTGCCAGCAGTCCCAGGGGTGGGACCTATAGCAATCAGCCCCAGCATTTT
.	TRBJ2-7	TRBD2	TRBV6-2/TRBV6-3	CASSSVAGGSPYEQYF	TGTGCCAGCAGTTCCGTAGCGGGAGGAAGCCCCTACGAGCAGTACTTC
.	TRBJ1-5	TRBD1	TRBV28	CASSSVQGFQPQHF	TGTGCCAGCAGTTCGGTACAGGGGTTTCAGCCCCAGCATTTT
.	TRBJ1-5	.	TRBV18	CASSPGNSNQPQHF	TGTGCCAGCTCACCAGGGAATAGCAATCAGCCCCAGCATTTT
once	TRBJ2-1	.	TRBV11-2	CASSNLVSRFNEQFF	TGTGCCAGCAGCAACCTAGTGTCTCGGTTCAATGAGCAGTTCTTC
.	TRBJ2-5	.	TRBV30	CAWGRGSETQYF	TGTGCCTGGGGCCGAGGGTCGGAGACCCAGTACTTC
.	TRBJ1-4	.	TRBV4-1	CASSQDRRRGVSNEKLFF	TGCGCCAGCAGCCAAGATCGTCGCAGGGGAGTTTCTAATGAAAAACTGTTTTTT
.	TRBJ1-2	.	TRBV27	CASSRAGRRYGYTF	TGTGCCAGCTCTAGGGCCGGCCGTCGCTATGGCTACACCTTC
.	TRBJ2-3	.	TRBV7-3	CASSLSDVSVGGDTQYF	TGTGCCAGCAGCTTAAGTGATGTATCGGTTGGGGGAGATACGCAGTATTTT
.	TRBJ1-1	.	TRBV5-1	CASSLGMVLGSMNTEAFF	TGCGCCAGCAGCTTGGGGATGGTCTTGGGGAGCATGAACACTGAAGCTTTCTTT
.	TRBJ2-3	.	TRBV7-3	CASSFGGFADTQYF	TGTGCCAGCAGCTTCGGGGGATTCGCAGATACGCAGTATTTT
.	TRBJ2-7	.	TRBV28	CASSFPTGSHYEQYF	TGTGCCAGCAGTTTCCCCACAGGGTCCCATTACGAGCAGTACTTC
.	TRBJ2-7	.	TRBV28	CASILSPGYEQYF	TGTGCCAGCATACTATCTCCCGGCTACGAGCAGTACTTC
once	TRBJ2-7	TRBD1	TRBV6-5	CASSSRQGTYEQYF	TGTGCCAGCAGTAGTCGACAGGGGACCTACGAGCAGTACTTC
.	TRBJ1-2	.	TRBV10-3	CAISDGLNYGYTF	TGTGCCATCAGTGACGGTCTTAACTATGGCTACACCTTC
.	TRBJ1-5	.	TRBV3-1/TRBV3-2	CASSQGSIQPQHF	TGTGCCAGCAGCCAAGGGAGCATTCAGCCCCAGCATTTT
.	TRBJ1-1	.	TRBV25-1	CASSEPGWDTEAFF	TGTGCCAGCAGTGAACCCGGGTGGGACACTGAAGCTTTCTTT
.	TRBJ1-2	.	TRBV7-2	CASSFSWGIYGYTF	TGTGCCAGCAGCTTCAGTTGGGGGATTTATGGCTACACCTTC
.	TRBJ1-2	TRBD1	TRBV2	CASSDLATGTGGYTF	TGTGCCAGCAGTGACCTAGCGACAGGGACCGGTGGCTACACCTTC
.	TRBJ1-1	TRBD1	TRBV6-5	CASSYSGTGANTEAFF	TGTGCCAGCAGTTACTCGGGGACAGGGGCGAACACTGAAGCTTTCTTT
.	TRBJ1-1	.	TRBV6-5	CASCQPIQTEAFF	TGTGCCAGCTGCCAGCCCATACAGACTGAAGCTTTCTTT
.	TRBJ2-7	TRBD1	TRBV28	CASKGGQGTYEQYF	TGTGCCAGCAAGGGGGGACAGGGGACCTACGAGCAGTACTTC
.	TRBJ1-5	.	TRBV5-6	CASSLEHANQPQHF	TGTGCCAGCAGCTTGGAACACGCCAATCAGCCCCAGCATTTT
.	TRBJ2-1	TRBD2	TRBV30	CAWSQLADYNEQFF	TGTGCCTGGAGTCAACTAGCGGATTACAATGAGCAGTTCTTC
.	TRBJ1-2	TRBD1	TRBV18	CASSGQGQVYGYTF	TGTGCCAGCTCAGGACAGGGACAGGTCTATGGCTACACCTTC
.	TRBJ2-1	TRBD2	TRBV5-1	CASSQASGTNEQFF	TGCGCCAGCAGCCAGGCTAGCGGTACGAATGAGCAGTTCTTC
.	TRBJ1-4	TRBD1	TRBV3-1/TRBV3-2	CASSQTFGQGNEKLFF	TGTGCCAGCAGCCAAACATTCGGACAGGGGAACGAAAAACTGTTTTTT
.	TRBJ2-5	.	TRBV19	CASSGAFQETQYF	TGTGCCAGTAGCGGGGCATTCCAAGAGACCCAGTACTTC
.	TRBJ2-3	.	TRBV7-3	CASSLMLTDTQYF	TGTGCCAGCAGCTTAATGCTGACAGATACGCAGTATTTT
.	TRBJ2-7	TRBD2	TRBV5-1	CASSLAFRASGRSYEQYF	TGCGCCAGCAGCTTGGCCTTTCGGGCTAGCGGGAGGAGCTACGAGCAGTACTTC
.	TRBJ2-5	TRBD2	TRBV7-2	CASSLGGLALETQYF	TGTGCCAGCAGCTTAGGGGGACTAGCGCTGGAGACCCAGTACTTC
.	TRBJ2-1	.	TRBV27	CASSLSTQGSYNEQFF	TGTGCCAGCAGTTTATCGACTCAGGGCTCCTACAATGAGCAGTTCTTC
.	TRBJ2-1	.	TRBV7-2	CASSLWDTMGHEQFF	TGTGCCAGCAGCTTATGGGACACCATGGGCCATGAGCAGTTCTTC